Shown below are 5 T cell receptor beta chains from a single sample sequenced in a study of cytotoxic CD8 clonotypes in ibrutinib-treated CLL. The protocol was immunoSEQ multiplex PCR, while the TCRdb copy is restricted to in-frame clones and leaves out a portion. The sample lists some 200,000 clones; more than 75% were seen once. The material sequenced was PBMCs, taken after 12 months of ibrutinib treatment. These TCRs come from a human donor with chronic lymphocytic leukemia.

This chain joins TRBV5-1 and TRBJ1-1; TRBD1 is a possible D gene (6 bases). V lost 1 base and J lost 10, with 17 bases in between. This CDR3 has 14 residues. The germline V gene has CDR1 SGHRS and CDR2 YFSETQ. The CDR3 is CASSLPTGGSGAFF. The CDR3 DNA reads TGCGCCAGCAGCTTGCCTACCGGGGGCTCCGGAGCTTTCTTT. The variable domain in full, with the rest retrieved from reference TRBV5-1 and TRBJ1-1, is KAGVTQTPRYLIKTRGQQVTLSCSPISGHRSVSWYQQTPGQGLQFLFEYFSETQRNKGNFPGRFSGRQFSNSRSEMNVSTLELGDSALYLCASSLPTGGSGAFFGQGTRLTVV.

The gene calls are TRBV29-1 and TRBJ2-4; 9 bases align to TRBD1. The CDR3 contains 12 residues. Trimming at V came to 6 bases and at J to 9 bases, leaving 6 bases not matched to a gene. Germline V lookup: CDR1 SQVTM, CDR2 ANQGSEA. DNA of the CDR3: TGCAGCGTCGGACAGGGGAGGGGCATTCAGTACTTC. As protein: CSVGQGRGIQYF.

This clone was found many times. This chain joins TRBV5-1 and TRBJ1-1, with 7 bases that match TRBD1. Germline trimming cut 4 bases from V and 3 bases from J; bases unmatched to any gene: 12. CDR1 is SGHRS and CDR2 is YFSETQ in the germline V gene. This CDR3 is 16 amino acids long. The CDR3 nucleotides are TGCGCCAGCAGCCCGAGGGAGCGCAGGGGGGACACTGAAGCTTTCTTT. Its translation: CASSPRERRGDTEAFF.

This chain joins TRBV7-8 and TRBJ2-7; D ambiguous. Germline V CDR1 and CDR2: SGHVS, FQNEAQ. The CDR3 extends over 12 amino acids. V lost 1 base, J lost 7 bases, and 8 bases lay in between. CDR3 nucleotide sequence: TGTGCCAGCAGCTTAGTGGGTTTAGAGCAGTACTTC. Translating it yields CASSLVGLEQYF.

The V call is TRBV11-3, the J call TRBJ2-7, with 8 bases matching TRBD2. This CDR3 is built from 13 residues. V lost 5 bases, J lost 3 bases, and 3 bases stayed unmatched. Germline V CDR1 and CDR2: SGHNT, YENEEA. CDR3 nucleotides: TGTGCCAGCAGCATTCGGGGGGGCTACGAGCAGTACTTC. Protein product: CASSIRGGYEQYF.